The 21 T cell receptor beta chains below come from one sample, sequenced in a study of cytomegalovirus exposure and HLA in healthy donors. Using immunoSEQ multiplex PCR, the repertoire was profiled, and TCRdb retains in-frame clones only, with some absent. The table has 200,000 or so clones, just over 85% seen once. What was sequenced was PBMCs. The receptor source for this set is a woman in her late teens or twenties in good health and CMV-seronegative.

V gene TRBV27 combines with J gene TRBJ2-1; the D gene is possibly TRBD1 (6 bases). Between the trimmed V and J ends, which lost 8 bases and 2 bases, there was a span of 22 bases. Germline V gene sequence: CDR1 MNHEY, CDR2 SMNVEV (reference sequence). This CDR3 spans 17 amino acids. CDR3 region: CASGFLDSLGTYNEQFF. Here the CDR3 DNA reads TGTGCCAGCGGGTTCCTGGACAGCCTGGGCACCTACAATGAGCAGTTCTTC.

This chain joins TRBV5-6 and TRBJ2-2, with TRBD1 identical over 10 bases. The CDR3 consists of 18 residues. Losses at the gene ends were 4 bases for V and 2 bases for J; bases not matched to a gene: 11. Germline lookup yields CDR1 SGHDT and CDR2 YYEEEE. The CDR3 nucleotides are TGTGCCAGCAGCGCCGGGACAGGGGACTTTTATAACACCGGGGAGCTGTTTTTT. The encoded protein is CASSAGTGDFYNTGELFF.

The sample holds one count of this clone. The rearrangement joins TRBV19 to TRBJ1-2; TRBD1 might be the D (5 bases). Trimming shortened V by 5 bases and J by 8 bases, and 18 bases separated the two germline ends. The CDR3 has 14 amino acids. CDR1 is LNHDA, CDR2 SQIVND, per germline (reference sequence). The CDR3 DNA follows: TGTGCCAGTAGTCTCATCGGGGGGGGATCCGGCTACACCTTC. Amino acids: CASSLIGGGSGYTF.

The chain's CDR3 is CASSPTGNQPQHF. The CDR3 region has the DNA TGTGCCAGTAGTCCGACAGGGAATCAGCCCCAGCATTTT. V and J are TRBV19 and TRBJ1-5; 7 bases match TRBD1. The germline gives CDR1 LNHDA, CDR2 SQIVND (reference sequence). The CDR3 extends over 13 amino acids. The junction had 2 bases not matched to a gene; V was cut back by 5 bases and J by 4 bases. Full variable domain (rest looked up from reference TRBV19 and TRBJ1-5): DGGITQSPKYLFRKEGQNVTLSCEQNLNHDAMYWYRQDPGQGLRLIYYSQIVNDFQKGDIAEGYSVSREKKESFPLTVTSAQKNPTAFYLCASSPTGNQPQHFGDGTRLSIL.

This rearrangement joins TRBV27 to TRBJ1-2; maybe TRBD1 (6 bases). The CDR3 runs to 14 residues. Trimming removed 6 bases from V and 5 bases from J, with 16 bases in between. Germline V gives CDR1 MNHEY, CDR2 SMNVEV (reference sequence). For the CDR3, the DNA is TGTGCCAGCAGACTAACAGGGTTAAATTATGGCTACACCTTC. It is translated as CASRLTGLNYGYTF.

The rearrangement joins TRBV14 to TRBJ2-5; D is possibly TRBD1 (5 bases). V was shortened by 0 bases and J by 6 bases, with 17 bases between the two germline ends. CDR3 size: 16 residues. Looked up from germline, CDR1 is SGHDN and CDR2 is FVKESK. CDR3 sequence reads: CASSQDLSTGTKTQYF. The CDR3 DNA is TGTGCCAGCAGCCAAGATCTATCTACAGGAACAAAGACCCAGTACTTC.

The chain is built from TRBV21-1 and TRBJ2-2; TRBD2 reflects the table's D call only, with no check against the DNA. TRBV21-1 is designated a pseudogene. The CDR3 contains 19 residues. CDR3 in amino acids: CASECLLGGLAAPTGELFF. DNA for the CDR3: TGTGCCAGCGAGTGCCTGTTGGGGGGACTAGCGGCTCCTACCGGGGAGCTGTTTTTT.

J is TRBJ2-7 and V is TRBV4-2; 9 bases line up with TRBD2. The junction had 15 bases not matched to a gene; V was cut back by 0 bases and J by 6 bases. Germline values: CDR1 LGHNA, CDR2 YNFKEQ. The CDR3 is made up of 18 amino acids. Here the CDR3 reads CASSQDRQGGTSLIEQYF. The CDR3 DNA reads TGTGCCAGCAGCCAAGATCGCCAGGGTGGGACTAGCCTGATCGAGCAGTACTTC.

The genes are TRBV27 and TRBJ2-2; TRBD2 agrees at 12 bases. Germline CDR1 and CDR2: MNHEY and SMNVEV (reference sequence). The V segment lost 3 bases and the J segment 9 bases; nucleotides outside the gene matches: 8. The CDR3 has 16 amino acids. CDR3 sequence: CASSLGWTSGKRELFF. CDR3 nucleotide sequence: TGTGCCAGCAGTTTGGGCTGGACTAGCGGGAAAAGGGAGCTGTTTTTT.

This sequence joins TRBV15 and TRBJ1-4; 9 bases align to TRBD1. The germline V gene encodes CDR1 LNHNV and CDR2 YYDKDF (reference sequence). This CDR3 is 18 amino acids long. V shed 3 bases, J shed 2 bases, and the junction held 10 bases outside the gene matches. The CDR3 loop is CATSRKRDRAGTNEKLFF. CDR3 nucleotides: TGTGCCACCAGCAGGAAGCGGGACAGGGCTGGGACTAATGAAAAACTGTTTTTT.

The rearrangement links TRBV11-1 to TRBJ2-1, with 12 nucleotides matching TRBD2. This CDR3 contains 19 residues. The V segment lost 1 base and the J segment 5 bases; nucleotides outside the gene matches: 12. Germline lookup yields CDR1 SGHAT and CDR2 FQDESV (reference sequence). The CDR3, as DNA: TGTGCCAGCAGCTTAGGGACTAGCGGGAAGGACAGTGGGGACAATGAGCAGTTCTTC. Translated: CASSLGTSGKDSGDNEQFF.

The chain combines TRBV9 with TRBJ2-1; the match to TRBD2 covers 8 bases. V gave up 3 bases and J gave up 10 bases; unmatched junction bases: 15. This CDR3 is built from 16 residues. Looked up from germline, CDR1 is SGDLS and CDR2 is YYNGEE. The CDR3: CASSAPAGGGGNEQFF. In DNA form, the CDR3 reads TGTGCCAGCAGCGCCCCCGCGGGAGGAGGAGGAAACGAGCAGTTCTTC.

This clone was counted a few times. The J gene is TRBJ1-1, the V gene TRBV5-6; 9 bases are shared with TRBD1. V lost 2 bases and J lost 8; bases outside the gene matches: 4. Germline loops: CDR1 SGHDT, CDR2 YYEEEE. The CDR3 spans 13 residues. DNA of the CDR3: TGTGCCAGCAGCTTCGGGACAGGGCTCGAAGCTTTCTTT. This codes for CASSFGTGLEAFF.

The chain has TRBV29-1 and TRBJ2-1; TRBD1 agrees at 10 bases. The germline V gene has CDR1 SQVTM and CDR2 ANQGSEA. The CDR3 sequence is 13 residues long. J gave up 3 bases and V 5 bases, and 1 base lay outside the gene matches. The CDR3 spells CSVRDRGYNEQFF. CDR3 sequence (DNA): TGCAGCGTTCGGGACAGGGGCTACAATGAGCAGTTCTTC.

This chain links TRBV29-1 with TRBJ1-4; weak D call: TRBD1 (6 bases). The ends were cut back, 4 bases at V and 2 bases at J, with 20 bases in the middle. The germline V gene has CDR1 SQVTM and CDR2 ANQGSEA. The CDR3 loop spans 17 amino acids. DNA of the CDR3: TGCAGCGTTGCAACAGGGTTCTTTGTCGGGACTAATGAAAAACTGTTTTTT. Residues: CSVATGFFVGTNEKLFF. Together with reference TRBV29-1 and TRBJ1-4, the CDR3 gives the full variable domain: SAVISQKPSRDICQRGTSLTIQCQVDSQVTMMFWYRQQPGQSLTLIATANQGSEATYESGFVIDKFPISRPNLTFSTLTVSNMSPEDSSIYLCSVATGFFVGTNEKLFFGSGTQLSVL.

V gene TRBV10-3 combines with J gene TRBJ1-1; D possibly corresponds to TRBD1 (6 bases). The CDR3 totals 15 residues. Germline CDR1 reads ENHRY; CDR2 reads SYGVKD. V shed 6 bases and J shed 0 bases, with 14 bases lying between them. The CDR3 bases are TGTGCCATCAGGAACGGACAGACCATGAACACTGAAGCTTTCTTT. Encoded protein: CAIRNGQTMNTEAFF.

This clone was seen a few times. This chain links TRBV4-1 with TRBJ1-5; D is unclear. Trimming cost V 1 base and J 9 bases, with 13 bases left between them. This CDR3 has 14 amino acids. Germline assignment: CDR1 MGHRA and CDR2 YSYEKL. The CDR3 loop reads CASSQAALSGPQHF. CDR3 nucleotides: TGCGCCAGCAGCCAAGCAGCGCTATCCGGGCCCCAGCATTTT.

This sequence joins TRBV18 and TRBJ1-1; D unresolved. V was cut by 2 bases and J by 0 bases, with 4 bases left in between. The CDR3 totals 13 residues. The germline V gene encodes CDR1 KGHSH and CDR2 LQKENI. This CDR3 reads CASSPGLNTEAFF. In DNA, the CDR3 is TGTGCCAGCTCACCAGGCCTGAACACTGAAGCTTTCTTT.

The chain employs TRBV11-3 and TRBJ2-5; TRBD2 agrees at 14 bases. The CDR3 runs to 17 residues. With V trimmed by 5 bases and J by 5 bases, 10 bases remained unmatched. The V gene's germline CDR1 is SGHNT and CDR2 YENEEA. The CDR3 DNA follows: TGTGCCAGCAGCCCGGGGACTAGCGGGAGTTTGGTCGAGACCCAGTACTTC. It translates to CASSPGTSGSLVETQYF.

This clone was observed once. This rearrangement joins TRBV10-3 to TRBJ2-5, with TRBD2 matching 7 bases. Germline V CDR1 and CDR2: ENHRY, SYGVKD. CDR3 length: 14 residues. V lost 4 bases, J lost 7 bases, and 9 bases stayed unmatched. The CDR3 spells CAISATPTGGTQYF. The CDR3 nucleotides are TGTGCCATCAGTGCGACCCCGACGGGGGGGACCCAGTACTTC.

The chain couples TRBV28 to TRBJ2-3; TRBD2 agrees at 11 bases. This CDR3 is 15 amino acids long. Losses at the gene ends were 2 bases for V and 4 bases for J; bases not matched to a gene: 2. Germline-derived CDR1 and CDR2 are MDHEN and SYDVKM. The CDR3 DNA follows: TGTGCCAGCAGTTTAACACTAGCGGGAGCAGATACGCAGTATTTT. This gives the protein CASSLTLAGADTQYF. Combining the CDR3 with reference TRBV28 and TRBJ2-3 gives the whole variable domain DVKVTQSSRYLVKRTGEKVFLECVQDMDHENMFWYRQDPGLGLRLIYFSYDVKMKEKGDIPEGYSVSREKKERFSLILESASTNQTSMYLCASSLTLAGADTQYFGPGTRLTVL.